This passage covers 24 T cell receptor beta chains from one sample sequenced in a study of CD8 T cells in ankylosing spondylitis. A single record per CDR3 protein comes from TCRdb applying MiXCR to the 5' RACE reads. Of approximately 250,000 distinct CDR3 sequences in the sample, under 8.5% were seen once. Sequencing was performed on blood, either unsorted or a sorted T cell fraction (not recorded which). The source of these receptors is a female donor with ankylosing spondylitis or in good health (not recorded which).

This clonotype was seen at least ten times. V and J are TRBV3-1 and TRBJ2-7; D unclear. This CDR3 comprises 15 residues. Trimming took 4 bases from V and 2 from J, leaving 15 bases between them. Germline-derived CDR1 and CDR2 are LGHDT and YNNKEL (reference sequence). The CDR3, as DNA: TGTGCCAGCAGCCCTAGGGATCCAAGTCCCTACGAGCAGTACTTC. This encodes CASSPRDPSPYEQYF.

This clonotype has at least ten counts. The chain links TRBV4-3 to TRBJ1-2; D not resolved. The CDR3 is 16 amino acids. The germline V gene has CDR1 LGHNA and CDR2 YSLEER. The V end was cut by 0 bases, the J end by 1 base, with 12 bases between. The CDR3 loop reads CASSQDRRTLNYGYTF. The CDR3 nucleotides are TGCGCCAGCAGCCAAGACCGGAGAACCCTTAACTATGGCTACACCTTC.

This clonotype was seen ten or more times. This chain uses TRBV6-2 or TRBV6-3 with TRBJ2-7; D not certain. The CDR3 consists of 10 residues. V gave up 5 bases and J gave up 4 bases, with 3 bases separating them. The V gene's germline CDR1 is MNHEY and CDR2 SVGEGT. CDR3: CASSRYEQYF. CDR3 sequence (DNA): TGTGCCAGCAGTCGTTACGAGCAGTACTTC.

A few counts support this clonotype. The V gene is TRBV7-2, the J gene TRBJ2-1; 10 bases align to TRBD1. The CDR3 consists of 15 residues. J was trimmed by 9 bases and V by 5 bases; bases with no gene match: 10. The V gene's germline CDR1 is SGHTA and CDR2 FQGNSA. In DNA form, the CDR3 reads TGTGCCAGCAGCCCTGGGACAGGGGACCGCGGTGAGCAGTTCTTC. Translation gives CASSPGTGDRGEQFF.

Worth noting for this clonotype: A much larger clone lies one base from this, so it may be a read error. V usage is TRBV18 and J usage is TRBJ2-1; TRBD2 might be the D (6 bases). Trimming shortened V by 6 bases and J by 8 bases, and 14 bases separated the two germline ends. The CDR3 totals 13 residues. The V gene's germline CDR1 is KGHSH and CDR2 LQKENI. CDR3 protein: CASSKGGIDEQFF. The CDR3 nucleotides are TGTGCCAGCTCGAAAGGAGGGATAGATGAGCAGTTCTTC. Full variable domain (rest looked up from reference TRBV18 and TRBJ2-1): NAGVMQNPRHLVRRRGQEARLRCSPMKGHSHVYWYRQLPEEGLKFMVYLQKENIIDESGMPKERFSAEFPKEGPSILRIQQVVRGDSAAYFCASSKGGIDEQFFGPGTRLTVL.

This clonotype occurred many times. The gene calls are TRBV7-2 and TRBJ1-4; no clear D. The CDR3 is made up of 14 amino acids. Per the germline V gene, CDR1 is SGHTA and CDR2 is FQGNSA. The V and J ends lost 5 bases and 0 bases respectively, with 7 bases between them. The CDR3 sequence is CASSLGATNEKLFF. The CDR3 DNA reads as TGTGCCAGCAGCCTTGGAGCAACTAATGAAAAACTGTTTTTT.

This clonotype was found a few times. The V call is TRBV11-2, the J call TRBJ2-7, with 8 bases lining up with TRBD2. Per the germline V gene, CDR1 is SGHAT and CDR2 is FQNNGV. The CDR3 covers 16 residues. The trim removed 1 base at V and 0 bases at J, leaving 5 bases unmatched. The CDR3 DNA is TGTGCCAGCAGCTTAGGAGGGGGGACTAGCTCCTACGAGCAGTACTTC. Its protein product is CASSLGGGTSSYEQYF.

This clonotype was observed at least ten times. This chain connects TRBV12-3 or TRBV12-4 to TRBJ2-1, with D perhaps TRBD2 (6 bases). V was cut by 6 bases and J by 8 bases, with 11 bases left in between. This CDR3 comprises 12 residues. The CDR3 loop is CASRQLAYEQFF. CDR3 DNA sequence: TGTGCCAGCAGACAACTAGCCTATGAGCAGTTCTTC.

Ten or more counts support this clonotype. The J gene is TRBJ1-1, the V gene TRBV5-5, with D perhaps TRBD1 (6 bases). Germline loops: CDR1 SGHKS, CDR2 YYEKEE (reference sequence). The CDR3 runs 15 residues. Trimming took off 5 bases at V and 5 bases at J, with 19 bases between the two ends. The CDR3 is CASSFEGGDGTEAFF. As DNA, the CDR3 is TGTGCCAGCAGTTTTGAAGGGGGAGATGGGACTGAAGCTTTCTTT. Full variable domain (remainder filled in from reference TRBV5-5 and TRBJ1-1): DAGVTQSPTHLIKTRGQQVTLRCSPISGHKSVSWYQQVLGQGPQFIFQYYEKEERGRGNFPDRFSARQFPNYSSELNVNALLLGDSALYLCASSFEGGDGTEAFFGQGTRLTVV.

This clonotype was observed at least ten times. The chain uses TRBV5-6 and TRBJ2-1; D may correspond to TRBD1 or TRBD2 (6 bases each). The V gene lost 5 bases and the J gene lost 4 bases, with 13 bases spanning the gap. The CDR3 sequence is 14 residues long. The germline gives CDR1 SGHDT, CDR2 YYEEEE. CDR3 sequence reads: CASSRGGRYNEQFF. CDR3 sequence (DNA): TGTGCCAGCAGTCGAGGGGGGCGTTACAATGAGCAGTTCTTC.

This clonotype was counted ten times or more. The genes are TRBV18 and TRBJ1-1, with 7 nucleotides matching TRBD1. Germline V gene data show CDR1 as KGHSH and CDR2 as LQKENI. V gave up 3 bases and J gave up 4 bases; unmatched junction bases: 11. The CDR3 extends over 16 amino acids. The CDR3, as DNA: TGTGCCAGCTCACCCTCGGGAGGGGGCGAGGGCACTGAAGCTTTCTTT. This sequence encodes CASSPSGGGEGTEAFF.

This clonotype was found many times. The V and J genes are TRBV19 and TRBJ1-4; the D is unclear. The CDR3 has 16 residues. Trimming removed 8 bases at V and 0 bases at J, with 16 bases between. CDR1 and CDR2 (germline): LNHDA, SQIVND (reference sequence). The CDR3 here is CASGSIQPATNEKLFF. CDR3 bases: TGTGCCAGTGGATCCATTCAACCTGCAACTAATGAAAAACTGTTTTTT.

This clonotype was counted many times. The V and J genes are TRBV3-1 and TRBJ2-7; TRBD1 is a possible D gene (5 bases). The CDR3 is made up of 15 amino acids. The ends were cut back, 4 bases at V and 0 bases at J, with 13 bases in the middle. Germline V gene sequence: CDR1 LGHDT, CDR2 YNNKEL (reference sequence). The chain's CDR3 is CASSPQGEFSYEQYF. The CDR3 bases are TGTGCCAGCAGCCCCCAGGGTGAATTCTCCTACGAGCAGTACTTC.

This clonotype was observed many times. The V gene is TRBV28, the J gene TRBJ2-4, with D hard to call. CDR1 is MDHEN, CDR2 SYDVKM, per germline. The CDR3 runs to 14 residues. V lost 6 bases and J 0 bases, leaving 9 bases between the germline ends. The CDR3 loop reads CASSDAGAKNIQYF. CDR3 nucleotides: TGTGCCAGCAGCGATGCCGGAGCCAAAAACATTCAGTACTTC.

This clonotype was observed many times. V gene TRBV5-6 combines with J gene TRBJ2-3; the match to TRBD2 covers 7 bases. CDR1 is SGHDT, CDR2 YYEEEE, per germline. The CDR3 spans 14 residues. After removal of 4 bases from V and 5 bases from J, the junction contained 7 bases not matched to a gene. The CDR3 DNA sequence: TGTGCCAGCAGCATATTTAGCGGGCAAGATACGCAGTATTTT. Translation: CASSIFSGQDTQYF.

This clonotype was recorded at least ten times. The chain uses TRBV11-2 and TRBJ2-1; no clear D. The germline V gene encodes CDR1 SGHAT and CDR2 FQNNGV. The CDR3 is 15 residues long. V was cut by 1 base and J by 4 bases, with 11 bases left in between. The CDR3 bases are TGTGCCAGCAGCTTAGTCAGTATTCTGTACAATGAGCAGTTCTTC. Protein: CASSLVSILYNEQFF.

This clonotype occurred many times. V usage is TRBV6-2 or TRBV6-3 and J usage is TRBJ2-4; perhaps TRBD2 as D (6 bases). Germline lookup yields CDR1 MNHEY and CDR2 SVGEGT. The CDR3 totals 18 residues. Trimming removed 0 bases at V and 3 bases at J, with 18 bases between. The CDR3 sequence: CASSYSRTGGLDKNIQYF. The CDR3 DNA is TGTGCCAGCAGTTACTCCAGAACCGGAGGGCTAGACAAAAACATTCAGTACTTC.

This clonotype was observed many times. The V call is TRBV7-6, the J call TRBJ1-2; no definite D call. Trimming took off 5 bases at V and 6 bases at J, with 16 bases between the two ends. Germline assignment: CDR1 SGHVS and CDR2 FNYEAQ. CDR3 length: 14 amino acids. The CDR3 sequence: CASSPEFLSDGYTF. The CDR3 nucleotides read TGTGCCAGCAGCCCAGAGTTTTTAAGTGATGGCTACACCTTC.

In regard to this clonotype: This may be a read error, as it is one base from a much larger clone. This chain uses TRBV7-9 with TRBJ2-5, with 10 bases aligning to TRBD1. This CDR3 contains 15 residues. Germline V CDR1 and CDR2: SEHNR, FQNEAQ (reference sequence). This chain's CDR3 is CVSSPGTGVKETQYF. For the CDR3, the DNA is TGTGTCAGCAGCCCCGGGACAGGGGTAAAAGAGACCCAGTACTTC.

This clonotype showed up many times. The gene calls are TRBV28 and TRBJ2-1; 11 bases are a match to TRBD2. From germline, CDR1 is MDHEN and CDR2 SYDVKM. The trim removed 7 bases at V and 9 bases at J, leaving 11 bases unmatched. This CDR3 comprises 15 residues. The CDR3 is CASIHRSGRAGEQFF. DNA of the CDR3: TGTGCCAGCATACACCGTAGCGGGAGGGCCGGTGAGCAGTTCTTC.

This clonotype was counted many times. The chain employs TRBV5-1 and TRBJ1-5; no clear D gene. The CDR3 is 15 residues long. With 1 base removed from V and 4 bases from J, the gap between germline ends came to 12 bases. Germline values: CDR1 SGHRS, CDR2 YFSETQ. DNA for the CDR3: TGCGCCAGCAGCTTGTGGGCAGGCAGTAATCAGCCCCAGCATTTT. Its protein is CASSLWAGSNQPQHF.

This clonotype was observed at least ten times. The chain uses TRBV5-1 and TRBJ2-3, with a possible D match to TRBD2 (6 bases). V was trimmed by 4 bases and J by 1 base, leaving 16 bases between them. The germline CDR1 and CDR2 sequences are SGHRS and YFSETQ. The CDR3 consists of 16 residues. CDR3 loop: CASSLEGMTGTDTQYF. CDR3 coding DNA: TGCGCCAGCAGCCTGGAGGGGATGACGGGCACAGATACGCAGTATTTT.

This clonotype has only one observation. V and J are TRBV7-9 and TRBJ2-2; D is ambiguous. The CDR3 has 16 amino acids. Germline V gene data show CDR1 as SEHNR and CDR2 as FQNEAQ (reference sequence). V gave up 5 bases and J gave up 3 bases, with 16 bases separating them. CDR3 protein: CASSPTISRYTGELFF. The CDR3 bases are TGTGCCAGCAGCCCTACCATCTCCAGATACACCGGGGAGCTGTTTTTT. The variable domain in full, completed from reference TRBV7-9 and TRBJ2-2, reads DTGVSQNPRHKITKRGQNVTFRCDPISEHNRLYWYRQTLGQGPEFLTYFQNEAQLEKSRLLSDRFSAERPKGSFSTLEIQRTEQGDSAMYLCASSPTISRYTGELFFGEGSRLTVL.

This clonotype was counted a few times. This chain connects TRBV6-2 or TRBV6-3 to TRBJ2-4; the D gene is possibly TRBD2 (6 bases). Germline-derived CDR1 and CDR2 are MNHEY and SVGEGT. This CDR3 comprises 16 residues. V was shortened by 5 bases and J by 7 bases, with 21 bases between the two germline ends. The CDR3 region has the DNA TGTGCCAGCAGTCCCTCGTTGGCGCGCGCGGGGAACATTCAGTACTTC. Its translation: CASSPSLARAGNIQYF.